This entry concerns a single T cell receptor beta chain. Its antigen is not known. With iRepertoire HTBI primers and Arm-PCR of CDR3 regions, TCR beta libraries were built. TCRdb reprocessed the multiplex PCR reads via MiXCR and lists one record per CDR3 protein. The sample shows 200,000 to 300,000 distinct CDR3 sequences, 20% to 25% of them seen only once. Sample time point: newly diagnosed GD, antithyroid drugs for less than 3 months. Generation of the TCR library employed RNA extracted from PBMCs. The authors diagnosed Graves' disease using American Thyroid Association guidelines. CDR1 is SEHNR, CDR2 FQNEAQ, per germline (reference sequence). Trimming cost V 7 bases and J 5 bases; bases outside gene matches: 2. The CDR3 is made up of 12 amino acids. This sample is part of a study of regulatory T cells in long-lasting Graves disease. Study-wide points: Persistent cases favored TRBV28, TRBJ1-2 and TRBJ2-5. New patients shared fewer public clonotypes (966) than persistent patients did (more than 2,500).

The J gene is TRBJ2-7, the V gene TRBV7-9; 10 bases are a match to TRBD1. This receptor was taken from a female donor with Graves disease. The sequencing here drew on peripheral blood mononuclear cells (PBMCs), taken at new diagnosis, from a patient treated with antithyroid drugs. CDR3 sequence: CASTGQGDEQYF. The CDR3 bases are TGTGCCAGCACCGGACAGGGGGACGAGCAGTACTTC.